Given below is one TCR beta chain in context. Its specificity is unknown. Sample-barcoded 5' priming and a J-beta primer mix drove a second PCR of about 6 to 12 cycles. In TCRdb, the 5' RACE reads were re-called with MiXCR into one record per CDR3 protein. The sample carries around 2 million distinct CDR3 sequences, around 42% recorded once. Germline loops: CDR1 MDHEN, CDR2 SYDVKM. With V trimmed by 8 bases and J by 1 base, 19 bases remained unmatched. The CDR3 is 18 amino acids. These data belong to a study of blood T cells in healthy people across ages. Study-level findings and limits: Significant beta diversity loss was already apparent by age approximately 42, declining roughly linearly.

This clonotype was obtained from a human donor in good health. The genes are TRBV28 and TRBJ1-1, with 7 nucleotides matching TRBD1. The sequencing sample was made of blood. Here the CDR3 reads CASSGRGYGVSQNTEAFF. CDR3 coding DNA: TGTGCCAGCTCTGGCAGGGGGTATGGAGTTTCCCAGAACACTGAAGCTTTCTTT.